These 8 T cell receptor beta chains share one sample of origin, sequenced in a study of OX40 agonist ivuxolimab in advanced cancers. Sequenced by immunoSEQ multiplex PCR; TCRdb stores in-frame clones only, minus some. In the table there are 15,000 to 20,000 clones, around 71% of which are singletons. The sequences come from CD4+ or CD8+ T cells sorted from blood, collected in a trial of the OX40 agonist ivuxolimab. The receptor set was obtained from an adult with an advanced solid tumor such as melanoma, head and neck, liver or kidney cancer.

Only one count was recorded for this clone. The rearrangement uses TRBV7-9 and TRBJ1-1; a possible D gene is TRBD1 (5 bases). Trimming cost V 4 bases and J 1 base, with 13 bases left between them. The V gene's germline CDR1 is SEHNR and CDR2 FQNEAQ (reference sequence). The CDR3 is 15 amino acids. CDR3 bases: TGTGCCAGCAGCTCTCCATTTGGACAGAACACTGAAGCTTTCTTT. Residues: CASSSPFGQNTEAFF.

The CDR3 protein is CASSLGGPYEQYF. The CDR3 region has the DNA TGTGCCAGCAGTTTAGGCGGGCCCTACGAGCAGTACTTC. J is TRBJ2-7 and V is TRBV28, with D maybe TRBD2 (5 bases). The germline CDR1 and CDR2 sequences are MDHEN and SYDVKM. Trimming took off 2 bases at V and 2 bases at J, with 7 bases between the two ends. This CDR3 is 13 amino acids long.

V gene TRBV27 combines with J gene TRBJ1-5; tentative D call: TRBD1 (5 bases). V was cut by 0 bases and J by 5 bases, with 11 bases left in between. Germline V gives CDR1 MNHEY, CDR2 SMNVEV (reference sequence). The CDR3 has 15 amino acids. CDR3 loop: CASSLSDLGDQPQHF. The DNA of the CDR3 is TGTGCCAGCAGTTTATCAGACCTGGGGGATCAGCCCCAGCATTTT.

This clone occurred a few times. The CDR3, as DNA: TGTGCCACCAGCAGAGGGATGTGGGGGAACACTGAAGCTTTCTTT. This gives the protein CATSRGMWGNTEAFF. The V call is TRBV15, the J call TRBJ1-1, with D unclear. Between the trimmed V and J ends, which lost 1 base and 1 base, there was a span of 10 bases. CDR3 size: 15 residues. In germline, CDR1 is LNHNV, CDR2 YYDKDF (reference sequence).

The chain is built from TRBV4-3 and TRBJ1-2, with 8 bases lining up with TRBD1. The CDR3 runs 14 residues. J was trimmed by 6 bases and V by 0 bases; bases with no gene match: 3. Germline V gene data show CDR1 as LGHNA and CDR2 as YSLEER. The CDR3 region is CASSQEDRGDGYTF. The CDR3 DNA sequence: TGCGCCAGCAGCCAAGAAGACAGGGGAGATGGCTACACCTTC.

V usage is TRBV4-1 and J usage is TRBJ2-7; TRBD1 aligns across 8 bases. The CDR3 runs 17 residues. Losses at the gene ends were 0 bases for V and 4 bases for J; bases not matched to a gene: 11. Germline CDR1 and CDR2: MGHRA and YSYEKL. CDR3 in amino acids: CASSQDHAWTGTYEQYF. CDR3 nucleotides: TGCGCCAGCAGCCAAGACCATGCCTGGACAGGGACATACGAGCAGTACTTC.

This chain connects TRBV4-1 to TRBJ2-1, with D maybe TRBD1 (6 bases). Germline loops: CDR1 MGHRA, CDR2 YSYEKL. This CDR3 has 17 amino acids. Trimming cost V 4 bases and J 8 bases, with 24 bases left between them. The CDR3 sequence is CASSRGGGLVSGDEQFF. In DNA, the CDR3 is TGCGCCAGCAGCCGCGGCGGTGGGCTAGTTTCAGGGGATGAGCAGTTCTTC.

The chain links TRBV9 to TRBJ2-3, with TRBD2 identical over 8 bases. The J segment lost 6 bases and the V segment lost 0 bases, leaving 6 bases of the junction unmatched. The CDR3 runs 15 residues. CDR1 SGDLS and CDR2 YYNGEE come from the germline V gene. This CDR3 reads CASSVASGQTDTQYF. The CDR3 nucleotides are TGTGCCAGCAGCGTAGCTAGCGGGCAGACTGATACGCAGTATTTT.